This T cell receptor (beta chain) is from a study of Ad26.COV2.S vaccination and SARS-CoV-2 variants. Findings of the study overall: Placebo and vaccine recipients had non-spike TCR breadth that was similar.

Sample treatment: approximately 18 received Ad26.COV2.S at low or high dose, single or two shots; 5 received placebo; per-sample allocation not given. Vaccine and placebo recipients were sampled on day 63 after the first injection. Points on this clone: Its specificity is unknown.

Assay: immunoSEQ multiplex PCR; the TCRdb copy retains only in-frame clones and omits some. There are around 250,000 clones in the sample; about 90% occur only once, and under 4% lies in the top ten. V lost 5 bases and J lost 9; bases outside the gene matches: 16. The CDR3 spans 16 residues. Germline CDR1 LNHDA, CDR2 SQIVND (reference sequence). The TCR comes from a person between 18 and 65 years old who received the Ad26.COV2.S COVID-19 vaccine or a placebo. This chain joins TRBV19 and TRBJ1-3; 7 bases align to TRBD1. The source material was peripheral blood, sampled in a trial of Ad26.COV2.S vaccine versus placebo. DNA of the CDR3: TGTGCCAGTAGTCCTCAGGGGGTGACAAACGGAGCCACCATATATTTT. The encoded protein is CASSPQGVTNGATIYF.